These 22 T cell receptor beta chains came from one sample sequenced in a study of cytomegalovirus exposure and HLA in healthy donors. The study ran its PCR with 60 Vbeta and 13 Jbeta primers. Clones were read by immunoSEQ multiplex PCR, and TCRdb kept only the in-frame ones, dropping some. This table holds about 94,000 clones, roughly 75% found once. Material: PBMCs. The receptors shown here come from a woman aged 55-70 years in good health and CMV-seronegative.

V is TRBV7-2 and J is TRBJ2-7; TRBD1 aligns across 8 bases. The germline gives CDR1 SGHTA, CDR2 FQGNSA. This CDR3 contains 15 residues. Germline trimming cut 6 bases from V and 2 bases from J; bases unmatched to any gene: 9. CDR3 region: CASRVTRDRTYEQYF. DNA of the CDR3: TGTGCCAGCAGGGTCACCCGGGACAGGACCTACGAGCAGTACTTC. Looking up the rest from reference TRBV7-2 and TRBJ2-7 gives the full variable domain: GAGVSQSPSNKVTEKGKDVELRCDPISGHTALYWYRQSLGQGLEFLIYFQGNSAPDKSGLPSDRFSAERTGGSVSTLTIQRTQQEDSAVYLCASRVTRDRTYEQYFGPGTRLTVT.

CDR3 sequence (DNA): TGTGCCAGCAGTCCTAGCGGGGGGGCGCATACGCAGTATTTT. Its translation: CASSPSGGAHTQYF. The chain combines TRBV6-6 with TRBJ2-3; 12 bases line up with TRBD2. Germline lookup yields CDR1 MNHNY and CDR2 SVGAGI (reference sequence). V trimming: 5 bases; J trimming: 7 bases; junction bases outside the gene matches: 4. The CDR3 extends over 14 amino acids.

This clone was detected a few times. The chain recombines TRBV13 with TRBJ1-1, with 7 bases identical to TRBD1. Trimming removed 1 base from V and 2 bases from J; junction bases left unmatched: 13. This CDR3 region has 18 residues. Germline-derived CDR1 and CDR2 are PRHDT and FYEKMQ (reference sequence). The CDR3 spells CASSLVGAGGGENTEAFF. Written as DNA, the CDR3 is TGTGCCAGCAGCTTAGTAGGGGCCGGAGGGGGCGAAAACACTGAAGCTTTCTTT.

The chain is built from TRBV6-5 and TRBJ1-2; the D gene is possibly TRBD1 (6 bases). The length of the CDR3 is 14 residues. The germline CDR1 and CDR2 sequences are MNHEY and SVGAGI. The V end was cut by 3 bases, the J end by 6 bases, with 14 bases between. The DNA for the CDR3 is TGTGCCAGCAGTTATCTCAGGGGCGCTAATGGCTACACCTTC. Protein product: CASSYLRGANGYTF.

The genes are TRBV21-1 and TRBJ2-1; TRBD2, the table's D call, was not compared with the DNA. TRBV21-1 is a known pseudogene. The CDR3 consists of 17 residues. The CDR3 here is CASSKSPGLALIHEQFF. The CDR3, as DNA: TGTGCCAGCAGCAAATCTCCGGGACTAGCTTTAATCCATGAGCAGTTCTTC.

The genes are TRBV9 and TRBJ2-3; 9 bases are a match to TRBD2. The length of the CDR3 is 22 residues. The junction had 26 bases not matched to a gene; V was cut back by 4 bases and J by 2 bases. Germline V CDR1 and CDR2: SGDLS, YYNGEE. CDR3 coding DNA: TGTGCCAGCAGCCCCATACCCCCCTCAGGATTAGTGCTAGCGGGGTCCACAGATACGCAGTATTTT. As protein: CASSPIPPSGLVLAGSTDTQYF.

Only one count was recorded for this clone. The chain carries TRBV27 and TRBJ2-1; tentatively, D is TRBD2 (6 bases). Trimming cost V 3 bases and J 6 bases, with 9 bases left between them. In germline, CDR1 is MNHEY, CDR2 SMNVEV (reference sequence). This CDR3 has 13 amino acids. CDR3 coding DNA: TGTGCCAGCAGTTTCGGGAGAGGCAATGAGCAGTTCTTC. Translating gives CASSFGRGNEQFF.

This rearrangement joins TRBV2 to TRBJ1-2; 8 bases align to TRBD1. From germline, CDR1 is SNHLY and CDR2 FYNNEI. This CDR3 is built from 15 residues. The ends lost 7 bases at V and 4 bases at J; junction bases unmatched: 11. CDR3 nucleotide sequence: TGTGCCAGCAATCTGGGCACAGGGGGGATCTATGGCTACACCTTC. It yields the protein CASNLGTGGIYGYTF. Based on the CDR3 plus reference TRBV2 and TRBJ1-2, the full variable domain is EPEVTQTPSHQVTQMGQEVILRCVPISNHLYFYWYRQILGQKVEFLVSFYNNEISEKSEIFDDQFSVERPDGSNFTLKIRSTKLEDSAMYFCASNLGTGGIYGYTFGSGTRLTVV.

The V and J genes are TRBV5-1 and TRBJ1-2; tentatively, D is TRBD1 (5 bases). The CDR3 runs 13 residues. V was pared by 0 bases and J by 7 bases, with 10 bases between. Germline lookup yields CDR1 SGHRS and CDR2 YFSETQ. CDR3 amino acids: CASSLAGRGGYTF. DNA of the CDR3: TGCGCCAGCAGCTTGGCGGGGAGGGGTGGCTACACCTTC. The complete variable domain, with remaining parts taken from reference TRBV5-1 and TRBJ1-2, reads KAGVTQTPRYLIKTRGQQVTLSCSPISGHRSVSWYQQTPGQGLQFLFEYFSETQRNKGNFPGRFSGRQFSNSRSEMNVSTLELGDSALYLCASSLAGRGGYTFGSGTRLTVV.

The table lists this clone with a count of one. The V call is TRBV29-1, the J call TRBJ2-7, with TRBD1 matching 9 bases. CDR3 length: 13 residues. V lost 6 bases to trimming and J lost 8 bases; unmatched junction nucleotides: 11. Germline CDR1 SQVTM, CDR2 ANQGSEA. The CDR3 DNA reads TGCAGCGTCGCCAGGACAGGGGAAGTCAAGCAGTACTTC. Protein product: CSVARTGEVKQYF.

The chain links TRBV30 to TRBJ1-5, with a possible D match to TRBD1 (6 bases). Trimming stripped 2 bases from V and 2 bases from J, with 13 bases between. CDR1 and CDR2 (germline): GTSNPN, SVGIG (reference sequence). CDR3 length: 15 residues. The CDR3, as DNA: TGTGCCTGGAGTCCTGACAGGTCAGGCAATCAGCCCCAGCATTTT. Protein: CAWSPDRSGNQPQHF. Drawing the rest from reference TRBV30 and TRBJ1-5, the complete variable domain is SQTIHQWPATLVQPVGSPLSLECTVEGTSNPNLYWYRQAAGRGLQLLFYSVGIGQISSEVPQNLSASRPQDRQFILSSKKLLLSDSGFYLCAWSPDRSGNQPQHFGDGTRLSIL.

The gene calls are TRBV7-9 and TRBJ2-1, with D possibly matching TRBD1 (6 bases). Trimming took 5 bases from V and 6 from J, leaving 14 bases between them. This CDR3 is 14 amino acids long. The V gene's germline CDR1 is SEHNR and CDR2 FQNEAQ (reference sequence). CDR3 sequence: CASSPGAGVNEQFF. DNA of the CDR3: TGTGCCAGCAGCCCAGGCGCAGGGGTCAATGAGCAGTTCTTC.

The rearrangement links TRBV19 to TRBJ2-1; weak D call: TRBD2 (5 bases). Germline loops: CDR1 LNHDA, CDR2 SQIVND (reference sequence). V was trimmed by 2 bases and J by 3 bases, leaving 11 bases between them. The CDR3 runs to 15 residues. Here the CDR3 DNA reads TGTGCCAGTAGTATAACGAGCGGTTTCTACAATGAGCAGTTCTTC. It encodes CASSITSGFYNEQFF. Together with reference TRBV19 and TRBJ2-1, the CDR3 gives the full variable domain: DGGITQSPKYLFRKEGQNVTLSCEQNLNHDAMYWYRQDPGQGLRLIYYSQIVNDFQKGDIAEGYSVSREKKESFPLTVTSAQKNPTAFYLCASSITSGFYNEQFFGPGTRLTVL.

The V gene is TRBV10-3, the J gene TRBJ1-1; 8 bases agree with TRBD1. The CDR3 spans 14 residues. CDR1 ENHRY and CDR2 SYGVKD come from the germline V gene. Unmatched junction bases numbered 7, after V lost 6 bases and J lost 4 bases. Here the CDR3 reads CAISPDRVGTEAFF. The CDR3 DNA sequence: TGTGCCATCAGCCCGGACAGGGTTGGCACTGAAGCTTTCTTT.

The table lists this clone with a few counts. The CDR3 sequence: CASSLAGADTQYF. CDR3 nucleotides: TGTGCCAGCAGCTTGGCGGGGGCGGATACGCAGTATTTT. V usage is TRBV7-2 and J usage is TRBJ2-3, with D maybe TRBD2 (7 bases). The V end lost 3 bases, the J end lost 6 bases, and 10 bases lay between the germline ends. The CDR3 has 13 residues. Germline V gene sequence: CDR1 SGHTA, CDR2 FQGNSA. Full variable domain (remainder filled in from reference TRBV7-2 and TRBJ2-3): GAGVSQSPSNKVTEKGKDVELRCDPISGHTALYWYRQSLGQGLEFLIYFQGNSAPDKSGLPSDRFSAERTGGSVSTLTIQRTQQEDSAVYLCASSLAGADTQYFGPGTRLTVL.

This rearrangement joins TRBV6-1 to TRBJ2-1; 11 bases fit TRBD1. There are 18 residues in the CDR3. CDR1 and CDR2 from the germline V gene are MNHNS and SASEGT. The V gene end was trimmed by 3 bases and the J gene end by 0 bases; junction bases not matched to a gene: 7. The CDR3 protein is CASSDFTGTGGSYNEQFF. The CDR3 bases are TGTGCCAGCAGTGATTTCACCGGGACAGGGGGCTCCTACAATGAGCAGTTCTTC.

V and J are TRBV11-3 and TRBJ2-5, with 7 bases identical to TRBD1. The CDR3 sequence is 12 residues long. V shed 3 bases and J 5 bases; nucleotides not matched to a gene: 0. Germline lookup yields CDR1 SGHNT and CDR2 YENEEA. CDR3 in DNA: TGTGCCAGCAGCTTCAGGGGGGAGACCCAGTACTTC. Protein sequence: CASSFRGETQYF.

Written as DNA, the CDR3 is TGCGCCAGCAGCTTGGAAGACAGGGCTGGGGGAGAGACCCAGTACTTC. It specifies CASSLEDRAGGETQYF. The chain couples TRBV5-1 to TRBJ2-5; 7 bases align to TRBD1. The CDR3 covers 16 residues. Germline assignment: CDR1 SGHRS and CDR2 YFSETQ. V was pared by 0 bases and J by 4 bases, with 9 bases of the junction left unmatched.

This clone appeared a single time. This chain uses TRBV6-5 with TRBJ2-5, with D possibly being TRBD1 (6 bases). The CDR3 runs 12 residues. Germline CDR1 MNHEY, CDR2 SVGAGI. V lost 7 bases and J lost 5, with 11 bases in between. The CDR3 loop reads CASTGGRETQYF. The CDR3, as DNA: TGTGCCAGCACTGGGGGCCGGGAGACCCAGTACTTC.

This chain connects TRBV4-3 to TRBJ1-3; D is perhaps TRBD1 (5 bases). Germline V gene data show CDR1 as LGHNA and CDR2 as YSLEER. V was pared by 4 bases and J by 0 bases, with 16 bases between. The CDR3 consists of 17 residues. CDR3 sequence (DNA): TGCGCCAGCAGCCTAGTGATTACTGACAGCTCTGGAAACACCATATATTTT. The encoded protein is CASSLVITDSSGNTIYF.

The chain has TRBV7-7 and TRBJ1-4, with 9 bases fitting TRBD1. This CDR3 has 16 residues. The trim removed 5 bases at V and 7 bases at J, leaving 11 bases unmatched. Germline CDR1 and CDR2: SSHAT and FNYEAQ (reference sequence). The CDR3 sequence is CASSTHPGTGSEKLFF. CDR3 DNA: TGTGCCAGCAGCACCCATCCAGGGACAGGGAGTGAAAAACTGTTTTTT.

This clone was seen only once. CDR3 in amino acids: CASSLEGTGLTTEAFF. CDR3 DNA sequence: TGTGCCAGCAGCTTAGAAGGGACAGGGCTTACGACTGAAGCTTTCTTT. The chain combines TRBV7-6 with TRBJ1-1, with 9 positions matching TRBD1. This CDR3 contains 16 residues. In germline, CDR1 is SGHVS, CDR2 FNYEAQ. Germline trimming cut 1 base from V and 5 bases from J; bases unmatched to any gene: 8.